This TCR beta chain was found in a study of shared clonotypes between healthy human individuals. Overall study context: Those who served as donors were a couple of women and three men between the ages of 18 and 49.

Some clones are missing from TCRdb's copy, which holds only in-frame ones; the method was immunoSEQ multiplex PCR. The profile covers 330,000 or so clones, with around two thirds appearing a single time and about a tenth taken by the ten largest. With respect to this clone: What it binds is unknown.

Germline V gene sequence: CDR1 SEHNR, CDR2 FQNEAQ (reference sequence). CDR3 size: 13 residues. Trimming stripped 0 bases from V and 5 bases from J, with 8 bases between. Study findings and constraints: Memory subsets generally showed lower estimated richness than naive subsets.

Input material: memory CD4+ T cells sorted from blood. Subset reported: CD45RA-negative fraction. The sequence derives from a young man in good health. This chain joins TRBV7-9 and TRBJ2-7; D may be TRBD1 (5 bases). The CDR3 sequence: CASSLAGADEQYF. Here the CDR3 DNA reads TGTGCCAGCAGCTTAGCAGGGGCTGACGAGCAGTACTTC.